Listed here is a single T cell receptor beta chain. Germline V lookup: CDR1 SGHTA, CDR2 FQGNSA. The CDR3 is made up of 12 amino acids. V lost 5 bases to trimming and J lost 3 bases, with 5 bases between them. The protocol was immunoSEQ multiplex PCR, while the TCRdb copy is restricted to in-frame clones and leaves out a portion. Of approximately 480,000 clones in the sample, roughly 79% are singletons; the top ten hold approximately 12%. This entry comes from a study of shared clonotypes between healthy human individuals. This TCR was recovered from a woman between 40 and 55 years old in good health. Some clones in this sample may be carry-over from other donors' samples. The sequenced sample consisted of PBMCs. The chain uses TRBV7-2 and TRBJ1-5; D uncertain. CDR3 region: CASSPINQPQHF. CDR3 nucleotides: TGTGCCAGCAGCCCAATCAATCAGCCCCAGCATTTT.